These 26 T cell receptor beta chains share one sample of origin, sequenced in a study of breast tumors, draining lymph nodes, adjacent tissues. Via MiXCR, TCRdb re-called the multiplex PCR reads, giving one row per CDR3 protein. Among about 24,000 distinct CDR3 sequences, 68% were seen once, and the ten largest hold about a quarter. Sequencing used tumor-adjacent breast tissue. These receptors came from a female donor with breast cancer. Some clones in this sample may be carry-over from other donors' samples.

This clonotype was observed a single time. The junction and the germline gene differ at one end; a read error may be behind it. V usage is TRBV5-6 and J usage is TRBJ2-3, with D perhaps matching TRBD1 (6 bases). Germline lookup yields CDR1 SGHDT and CDR2 YYEEEE. The CDR3 has 15 amino acids. CDR3 DNA sequence: TGTGTCAGCAGCTCTGACAGGACACTCACAGATACGCAGTATTTT. The encoded protein is CVSSSDRTLTDTQYF.

The rearrangement uses TRBV19 and TRBJ1-6; 9 bases align to TRBD1. This CDR3 is 14 amino acids long. Unmatched junction bases numbered 3, after V lost 3 bases and J lost 9 bases. Per the germline V gene, CDR1 is LNHDA and CDR2 is SQIVND (reference sequence). CDR3: CASSIGTGISPLHF. The CDR3 bases are TGTGCCAGTAGTATCGGGACAGGGATTTCACCCCTCCACTTT.

The chain is built from TRBV5-6 and TRBJ2-1; TRBD1 might be the D (6 bases). CDR1 and CDR2 from the germline V gene are SGHDT and YYEEEE. The CDR3 has 15 residues. The V and J ends lost 4 bases and 0 bases respectively, with 11 bases between them. CDR3 nucleotides: TGTGCCAGCAGCCCAACAGGGATCTCCTACAATGAGCAGTTCTTC. Translation gives CASSPTGISYNEQFF.

This clonotype was counted once. The rearrangement links TRBV11-3 to TRBJ2-1, with D maybe TRBD2 (6 bases). Trimming cost V 3 bases and J 5 bases, with 11 bases left between them. The germline CDR1 and CDR2 sequences are SGHNT and YENEEA. CDR3 length: 14 amino acids. CDR3 bases: TGTGCCAGCAGCTTTGGCGGGGACGACAATGAGCAGTTCTTC. Translating gives CASSFGGDDNEQFF.

The chain is built from TRBV4-1 and TRBJ1-5; D ambiguous. The CDR3 totals 18 residues. V lost 2 bases and J 2 bases, leaving 19 bases between the germline ends. From germline, CDR1 is MGHRA and CDR2 YSYEKL. The CDR3 loop is CASSQIDLGLGRNQPQHF. The CDR3 coding sequence is TGCGCCAGCAGCCAAATTGATTTAGGACTCGGACGCAATCAGCCCCAGCATTTT.

This clonotype occurred once. The chain employs TRBV20-1 and TRBJ2-1; 9 nucleotides agree with TRBD2. CDR1 and CDR2 (germline): DFQATT, SNEGSKA (reference sequence). The J segment lost 7 bases and the V segment lost 5 bases, leaving 6 bases of the junction unmatched. CDR3 size: 13 residues. CDR3 sequence reads: CSASGTSLNEQFF. CDR3 nucleotide sequence: TGCAGTGCTTCCGGGACTAGCCTAAATGAGCAGTTCTTC.

This clonotype was counted ten times or more. The chain has TRBV18 and TRBJ2-6; TRBD2 might be the D (5 bases). This CDR3 region has 13 residues. V dropped 2 bases and J dropped 12 bases, with 11 bases sitting between them. The germline gives CDR1 KGHSH, CDR2 LQKENI. CDR3 amino acids: CASSPGESGVLTF. CDR3 coding DNA: TGTGCCAGCTCACCAGGGGAGTCGGGCGTCCTGACTTTC.

This chain links TRBV10-1 with TRBJ2-3; D gene uncertain. The CDR3 is made up of 12 amino acids. Germline V lookup: CDR1 WNHNN, CDR2 SYGVQD (reference sequence). With 3 bases removed from V and 2 bases from J, the gap between germline ends came to 3 bases. The CDR3 sequence is CASSEDTDTQYF. CDR3 bases: TGCGCCAGCAGTGAAGACACAGATACGCAGTATTTT.

This chain links TRBV11-2 with TRBJ2-1; D remains ambiguous. The CDR3 loop spans 15 amino acids. Deletions cut 0 bases from V and 10 bases from J, with 16 bases between. Germline lookup yields CDR1 SGHAT and CDR2 FQNNGV. The CDR3 spells CASSLDSGPNVEQFF. CDR3 nucleotides: TGTGCCAGCAGCTTAGATTCAGGACCCAACGTGGAGCAGTTCTTC.

The sample holds many counts of this clonotype. V and J are TRBV7-6 and TRBJ2-1; 7 nucleotides agree with TRBD1. Germline assignment: CDR1 SGHVS and CDR2 FNYEAQ. The CDR3 is made up of 15 amino acids. V shed 5 bases and J 8 bases; nucleotides not matched to a gene: 12. The CDR3 nucleotides are TGTGCCAGCAGCCCCCGCCCACAGGGGAACGATGAGCAGTTCTTC. It yields the protein CASSPRPQGNDEQFF.

The chain combines TRBV7-8 with TRBJ2-7; D unclear. V was cut by 3 bases and J by 5 bases, with 5 bases left in between. Germline V gene lookup returns CDR1 SGHVS and CDR2 FQNEAQ. The CDR3 is made up of 11 amino acids. CDR3 region: CASSLSDEQYF. CDR3 DNA sequence: TGTGCCAGCAGCTTGTCGGACGAGCAGTACTTC.

As to this clonotype: One junction end disagrees with the germline gene, perhaps due to a read error. The CDR3: CASSEAGDLSRNTIYF. The CDR3, as DNA: TGTGCCAGCAGTGAAGCGGGGGACCTCTCTAGAAACACCATATATTTT. This rearrangement joins TRBV2 to TRBJ1-3, with D maybe TRBD1 (5 bases). The length of the CDR3 is 16 residues. Germline lookup yields CDR1 SNHLY and CDR2 FYNNEI.

This clonotype was picked up a small number of times. The chain couples TRBV20-1 to TRBJ2-7, with 10 bases aligning to TRBD2. Looked up from germline, CDR1 is DFQATT and CDR2 is SNEGSKA (reference sequence). The ends lost 1 base at V and 2 bases at J; junction bases unmatched: 5. The CDR3 length is 15 residues. CDR3 in DNA: TGCAGTGCTAGAGGGGCACTAGCGGGGCCCTACGAGCAGTACTTC. Translation gives CSARGALAGPYEQYF.

This chain joins TRBV5-1 and TRBJ2-7, with D perhaps matching TRBD2 (6 bases). The CDR3 sequence is 14 residues long. With 1 base removed from V and 4 bases from J, the gap between germline ends came to 12 bases. The germline V gene has CDR1 SGHRS and CDR2 YFSETQ. CDR3 bases: TGCGCCAGCAGCTTGAGGGCGGAGGGGTACGAGCAGTACTTC. The encoded protein is CASSLRAEGYEQYF.

This clonotype has only one observation. V is TRBV11-3 and J is TRBJ2-5, with D perhaps TRBD1 (7 bases). With 5 bases removed from V and 5 bases from J, the gap between germline ends came to 15 bases. The CDR3 totals 14 residues. Per the germline V gene, CDR1 is SGHNT and CDR2 is YENEEA. For the CDR3, the DNA is TGTGCCAGCAGCGCTAGACAGGGACTGGAGACCCAGTACTTC. Encoded protein: CASSARQGLETQYF. The full variable domain, its missing parts supplied by reference TRBV11-3 and TRBJ2-5, is EAGVVQSPRYKIIEKKQPVAFWCNPISGHNTLYWYLQNLGQGPELLIRYENEEAVDDSQLPKDRFSAERLKGVDSTLKIQPAELGDSAVYLCASSARQGLETQYFGPGTRLLVL.

The V gene is TRBV19, the J gene TRBJ2-5; a possible D gene is TRBD2 (5 bases). This CDR3 has 14 residues. Germline-derived CDR1 and CDR2 are LNHDA and SQIVND (reference sequence). V was trimmed by 4 bases and J by 5 bases, leaving 14 bases between them. CDR3 nucleotide sequence: TGTGCCAGTAGTACCCGGGCTAGAGGGGAGACCCAGTACTTC. It yields the protein CASSTRARGETQYF.

The V call is TRBV4-1, the J call TRBJ1-6; D gene uncertain. The germline gives CDR1 MGHRA, CDR2 YSYEKL. The CDR3 length is 17 residues. The V gene lost 1 base and the J gene lost 14 bases, with 24 bases spanning the gap. CDR3 DNA: TGCGCCAGCAGCCAAGCCAGAAGGTCAGAATCACCTGGGGCCCTCCACTTT. Its protein product is CASSQARRSESPGALHF.

This chain links TRBV13 with TRBJ2-5; TRBD1 might be the D (5 bases). This CDR3 is built from 15 residues. Per germline, CDR1 PRHDT and CDR2 FYEKMQ (reference sequence). Between the trimmed V and J ends, which lost 3 bases and 1 base, there was a span of 12 bases. CDR3 bases: TGTGCCAGCAGCTTTAGGACACGGGTCCAAGAGACCCAGTACTTC. This codes for CASSFRTRVQETQYF.

This sequence joins TRBV9 and TRBJ2-7; tentatively, D is TRBD2 (6 bases). Germline V gene sequence: CDR1 SGDLS, CDR2 YYNGEE. The CDR3 contains 15 residues. V lost 3 bases to trimming and J lost 0 bases, with 13 bases between them. This CDR3 is CASSEGGGRSYEQYF. The DNA of the CDR3 is TGTGCCAGCAGCGAGGGTGGAGGGCGCTCCTACGAGCAGTACTTC. Full variable domain (remainder filled in from reference TRBV9 and TRBJ2-7): DSGVTQTPKHLITATGQRVTLRCSPRSGDLSVYWYQQSLDQGLQFLIQYYNGEERAKGNILERFSAQQFPDLHSELNLSSLELGDSALYFCASSEGGGRSYEQYFGPGTRLTVT.

This clonotype was counted ten times or more. A read error may be the cause here, since a much bigger clone is one base away. This rearrangement joins TRBV7-3 to TRBJ2-1, with 9 bases fitting TRBD2. The germline V gene has CDR1 SGHTA and CDR2 FQGTGA. CDR3 size: 15 residues. The CDR3 DNA reads as TGTGCCGGCAGCTCCTCTAGCGGGGAAGGCAATGAGCAGTTCTTC. This encodes CAGSSSSGEGNEQFF.

CDR3: CASSLAGTLNSPLHF. CDR3 DNA: TGCGCCAGCAGCTTGGCCGGGACACTGAATTCACCCCTCCACTTT. The chain carries TRBV5-1 and TRBJ1-6; a weak D match, TRBD1 (6 bases). The CDR3 runs 15 residues. V was cut by 0 bases and J by 7 bases, with 11 bases left in between. Germline V gene data show CDR1 as SGHRS and CDR2 as YFSETQ.

This clonotype was counted many times. The chain uses TRBV14 and TRBJ2-7; 9 positions agree with TRBD1. Germline V gives CDR1 SGHDN, CDR2 FVKESK. Unmatched junction bases numbered 8, after V lost 0 bases and J lost 2 bases. The CDR3 sequence is 17 residues long. For the CDR3, the DNA is TGTGCCAGCAGCCAAGATATTATTGGGACAGGGCCCTACGAGCAGTACTTC. Its translation is CASSQDIIGTGPYEQYF.

The chain carries TRBV10-3 and TRBJ2-7, with 13 bases identical to TRBD2. CDR3 length: 19 amino acids. Germline CDR1 reads ENHRY; CDR2 reads SYGVKD. The V gene end was trimmed by 5 bases and the J gene end by 0 bases; junction bases not matched to a gene: 13. The CDR3 sequence is CAISTKTGTSGTPSYEQYF. In nucleotides, the CDR3 is TGTGCCATCAGTACCAAAACCGGGACTAGCGGGACACCCTCCTACGAGCAGTACTTC.

The chain couples TRBV12-3 or TRBV12-4 to TRBJ2-1; D remains unclear. The CDR3 runs to 14 residues. Deletions cut 3 bases from V and 3 bases from J, with 9 bases between. The CDR3, as DNA: TGTGCCAGCAGTTTCTCGAGAAGCTACAATGAGCAGTTCTTC. Protein: CASSFSRSYNEQFF.

The V and J genes are TRBV27 and TRBJ2-7, with 13 positions matching TRBD2. The V gene's germline CDR1 is MNHEY and CDR2 SMNVEV (reference sequence). V trimming: 0 bases; J trimming: 4 bases; junction bases outside the gene matches: 0. The length of the CDR3 is 15 residues. In DNA, the CDR3 is TGTGCCAGCAGTTTATCGACTAGCGGGAGGTACGAGCAGTACTTC. Encoded protein: CASSLSTSGRYEQYF.

The V call is TRBV20-1, the J call TRBJ1-2, with D perhaps TRBD1 (5 bases). The germline CDR1 and CDR2 sequences are DFQATT and SNEGSKA (reference sequence). V was cut by 0 bases and J by 5 bases, with 10 bases left in between. This CDR3 comprises 13 residues. The CDR3 reads CSARDGAGYGYTF. The CDR3 DNA follows: TGCAGTGCTAGAGACGGGGCAGGATATGGCTACACCTTC.